This T cell receptor (beta chain) was obtained from a study of cytomegalovirus exposure and HLA in healthy donors. This CDR3 region has 13 residues. Per germline, CDR1 ENHRY and CDR2 SYGVKD. V lost 0 bases, J lost 5 bases, and 5 bases lay in between. This PCR relied on a set of 60 Vbeta primers and 13 Jbeta primers. The method was immunoSEQ multiplex PCR; TCRdb's version includes in-frame clones alone and lacks a portion of them. The sample carries about 160,000 clones, 60% to 85% recorded once. This chain uses TRBV10-3 with TRBJ2-1; D is ambiguous. The clonotype comes from a woman in her fifties or sixties in good health and CMV-seropositive. Sequencing was done on a sample of PBMCs. DNA of the CDR3: TGTGCCATCAGTGAGTCTACAAACAATGAGCAGTTCTTC. Translated, it gives CAISESTNNEQFF.